These T cell receptor beta chains were read from a single sample in a study of T cells in Graves' hyperthyroidism and ophthalmopathy. TCRdb used MiXCR to reprocess the multiplex PCR reads, holding one entry per CDR3 protein. The sample holds 730,000 or so distinct CDR3 sequences, roughly a sixth seen once. The sample taken for sequencing was blood. These receptor sequences come from a woman between 50 and 59 years old with Graves' hyperthyroidism that later progressed to Graves' ophthalmopathy. CDR3s include the opening cysteine and the closing phenylalanine or tryptophan. Fields, in order: CDR3 protein, J gene, D gene, V gene, clone size. A D gene is named only where the DNA matches it firmly. Some rows mark clone size as missing; the rest say once, few, many or name a class of expanded clone.

CAWSVGPALQPQHF	TRBJ1-5	.	TRBV30	few
CSASKDYWGEKLFF	TRBJ1-4	.	TRBV20-1	.
CASSYSVQPQHF	TRBJ1-5	.	TRBV12-3/TRBV12-4	many
CGGPGQGAAETQYF	TRBJ2-5	TRBD1	TRBV20-1	once
CASSLVSRAQETQYF	TRBJ2-5	.	TRBV5-1	many
CASSYSRTGGPDTQYF	TRBJ2-3	TRBD1	TRBV6-5	.
CSANRGGNSPLHF	TRBJ1-6	TRBD1	TRBV20-1	many
CAWSGIRAYEQYF	TRBJ2-7	.	TRBV30	many
CSAPGGTSGGENTGELFF	TRBJ2-2	TRBD2	TRBV20-1	few
CASLRLGFAGELFF	TRBJ2-2	.	TRBV19	.
CASSFAQGRGNQPQHF	TRBJ1-5	.	TRBV19	.
CASSGDPNTEAFF	TRBJ1-1	.	TRBV2	many
CASSLPSRDGEKLFF	TRBJ1-4	.	TRBV12-3/TRBV12-4	many
CAWNWANGYTF	TRBJ1-2	.	TRBV30	many
CASSLAGGLQQPQHF	TRBJ1-5	.	TRBV5-1	many
CSARDIAVQFF	TRBJ2-1	.	TRBV20-1	few
CASSPDRGISEKLFF	TRBJ1-4	TRBD1	TRBV18	few
CASSPIGQGNSNQPQHF	TRBJ1-5	TRBD1	TRBV18	many
CASSPLPGQGSIGTQHF	TRBJ1-5	TRBD1	TRBV12-3/TRBV12-4	.
CASSLAGGLFGYTF	TRBJ1-2	TRBD1	TRBV6-9	few
CSAGPQGHTEAFF	TRBJ1-1	.	TRBV20-1	many
CASSSGITVTYEQYF	TRBJ2-7	.	TRBV11-2	.
CASSFYNGFKQGGNEQFF	TRBJ2-1	.	TRBV5-8	.